Listed below are T cell receptor beta chains from one sample, sequenced in a study of spatial heterogeneity in lung cancer. TCRdb reprocessed the 5' RACE reads via MiXCR and lists one record per CDR3 protein. The sample lists about 120,000 distinct CDR3 sequences; 12% were seen once. The specimen comprised PBMCs, sampled at follow-up. These receptors were taken from a male donor with early-stage non-small cell lung cancer. The CDR3 runs from the conserved cysteine through the conserved F or W. The order of the fields is clone size, V gene, J gene, D gene, CDR3 DNA, CDR3 protein. A D gene is named only where the DNA matches it firmly. Not every row has a clone size; where given, it reads once, few, many or a size class.

size: many
V: TRBV10-3
J: TRBJ2-3
D: -
DNA: TGTGCCATCAGTGACAACACAGATACGCAGTATTTT
CDR3: CAISDNTDTQYF

size: many
V: TRBV27
J: TRBJ2-7
D: -
DNA: TGTGCCAGCAGCACCGACGGGGCCGAGCAGTACTTC
CDR3: CASSTDGAEQYF

size: -
V: TRBV1
J: TRBJ1-5
D: -
DNA: TGCACCAGCAGCCAAGAGGAGCGGGTCAATCAGCCCCAGCATTTT
CDR3: CTSSQEERVNQPQHF

size: few
V: TRBV28
J: TRBJ1-5
D: TRBD1
DNA: TGTGCCAGCAGTTTCGGGACAGGGGGCAATCAGCCCCAGCATTTT
CDR3: CASSFGTGGNQPQHF

size: many
V: TRBV28
J: TRBJ2-7
D: -
DNA: TGTGCCAGCAGTTTGTCGGGGGCATCCTACGAGCAGTACTTC
CDR3: CASSLSGASYEQYF

size: -
V: TRBV7-3
J: TRBJ2-5
D: -
DNA: TGTGCCAGCAGCCCGGAGGGGGGCCATGAGACCCAGTACTTC
CDR3: CASSPEGGHETQYF

size: many
V: TRBV29-1
J: TRBJ1-2
D: -
DNA: TGCAGCGTTGGCGCGTCGTCCGGGGTTGCAACTGGCTACACCTTC
CDR3: CSVGASSGVATGYTF

size: many
V: TRBV20-1
J: TRBJ1-5
D: -
DNA: TGCAGTGCTAGTTTACAGGGTAGGAAAAATCAGCCCCAGCATTTT
CDR3: CSASLQGRKNQPQHF

size: -
V: TRBV4-2
J: TRBJ2-3
D: -
DNA: TGTGCCAGCAGTCATGCAGGGGCTACTAGCACAGATACGCAGTATTTT
CDR3: CASSHAGATSTDTQYF

size: many
V: TRBV28
J: TRBJ1-1
D: -
DNA: TGTGCCAGTAAAGTTACAGGAGTGAACACTGAAGCTTTCTTT
CDR3: CASKVTGVNTEAFF

size: -
V: TRBV7-2
J: TRBJ1-1
D: -
DNA: TGTGCCAGCATCCAGAGGCCGGGGTACACTGAAGCTTTCTTT
CDR3: CASIQRPGYTEAFF

size: few
V: TRBV7-2
J: TRBJ2-1
D: -
DNA: TGTGCCAGCACCACGGACCTCAGCTCCTACAATGAGCAGTTCTTC
CDR3: CASTTDLSSYNEQFF

size: many
V: TRBV10-3
J: TRBJ2-7
D: -
DNA: TGTGCCATCAGCCCGGCCGCGGGGCCCTACGAGCAGTACTTC
CDR3: CAISPAAGPYEQYF

size: many
V: TRBV25-1
J: TRBJ1-4
D: -
DNA: TGTGCCAGCAAACAGGGAAGTGAAAAACTGTTTTTT
CDR3: CASKQGSEKLFF

size: -
V: TRBV7-9
J: TRBJ1-1
D: -
DNA: TGTGCCAGCAGCCAAGGGGCCAATATGGACAGTGCTAGTGAAGCTTTCTTT
CDR3: CASSQGANMDSASEAFF

size: many
V: TRBV9
J: TRBJ1-6
D: -
DNA: TGTGCCAGCAGCACCTCCGATTCACCCCTCCACTTT
CDR3: CASSTSDSPLHF

size: -
V: TRBV4-2
J: TRBJ2-5
D: TRBD2
DNA: TGTGCCAGCAGCCCCCGGACTAGCGGGGGAGTGGGTGAGACCCAGTACTTC
CDR3: CASSPRTSGGVGETQYF

size: -
V: TRBV19
J: TRBJ1-2
D: -
DNA: TGTGCCAGTAGTACGGGTCCAAACCTTAACTATGGCTACACCTTC
CDR3: CASSTGPNLNYGYTF

size: -
V: TRBV7-3
J: TRBJ2-5
D: -
DNA: TGTGCCAGCAGCTTAATCTCCGGGGTGGAGACCCAGTACTTC
CDR3: CASSLISGVETQYF

size: few
V: TRBV20-1
J: TRBJ1-5
D: -
DNA: TGCAGTGCTAGGCCCCCGGGCACCGGGCCCCAGCATTTT
CDR3: CSARPPGTGPQHF

size: many
V: TRBV28
J: TRBJ2-5
D: -
DNA: TGTGCCAGCAGGGAGCCGGGACAACTCCTAATCTCGGGGGAGACCCAGTACTTC
CDR3: CASREPGQLLISGETQYF

size: few
V: TRBV5-1
J: TRBJ2-3
D: -
DNA: TGCGCCAGCAGACCCGGGACTGGCACAGATACGCAGTATTTT
CDR3: CASRPGTGTDTQYF

size: -
V: TRBV3-1
J: TRBJ2-7
D: -
DNA: TGTGCCAGCAGCCGGGGGACGGAATCAGGCGAGCAGTACTTC
CDR3: CASSRGTESGEQYF

size: few
V: TRBV20-1
J: TRBJ1-5
D: -
DNA: TGCAGTGCCGGGCCCCCCAGTGGTTTGGGCAATCAGCCCCAGCATTTT
CDR3: CSAGPPSGLGNQPQHF

size: few
V: TRBV10-3
J: TRBJ2-2
D: -
DNA: TGTGCCATCGGCCCGGCACACTCCGGGGAGCTGTTTTTT
CDR3: CAIGPAHSGELFF

size: once
V: TRBV6-5
J: TRBJ2-5
D: -
DNA: TGTGCCAGCAGTTACTCCCCCAATCAAGAGACCCAGTACTTC
CDR3: CASSYSPNQETQYF

size: many
V: TRBV10-3
J: TRBJ1-5
D: -
DNA: TGTGCCATCAGTGACAGGGTGTCAGGGAATAGCAATCAGCCCCAGCATTTT
CDR3: CAISDRVSGNSNQPQHF

size: -
V: TRBV7-9
J: TRBJ2-3
D: TRBD2
DNA: TGTGCCAGCAGCTTAGCGGAAGGACTAGTTTCTAGCACAGATACGCAGTATTTT
CDR3: CASSLAEGLVSSTDTQYF

size: few
V: TRBV24-1
J: TRBJ2-3
D: -
DNA: TGTGCCACCGGGGAAAGCACAGATACGCAGTATTTT
CDR3: CATGESTDTQYF

size: few
V: TRBV2
J: TRBJ2-5
D: TRBD2
DNA: TGTGCCAGCAGTGAAGGATTGCTAGCGGGGGGGCGCCAAGAGACCCAGTACTTC
CDR3: CASSEGLLAGGRQETQYF

size: many
V: TRBV20-1
J: TRBJ1-1
D: -
DNA: TGCAGTGCTAGGGACAAATGGGAAGCTTTCTTT
CDR3: CSARDKWEAFF

size: -
V: TRBV7-9
J: TRBJ2-5
D: TRBD1
DNA: TGTGCCAGCAGCACGACAGGGGACGTGGAGACCCAGTACTTC
CDR3: CASSTTGDVETQYF

size: -
V: TRBV13
J: TRBJ1-1
D: -
DNA: TGTGCCAGCAGCTTAGGTTCGTTGGTTTGGGATACTGAAGCTTTCTTT
CDR3: CASSLGSLVWDTEAFF

size: -
V: TRBV12-3/TRBV12-4
J: TRBJ2-1
D: -
DNA: TGTGCCAGCAGTCCAACGGCGGGGGCGAATGAGCAGTTCTTC
CDR3: CASSPTAGANEQFF

size: many
V: TRBV20-1
J: TRBJ1-1
D: -
DNA: TGCAGTGCTAGAGTCTCGTGGGACACTGAAGCTTTCTTT
CDR3: CSARVSWDTEAFF

size: few
V: TRBV29-1
J: TRBJ2-3
D: -
DNA: TGCAGCGTTGAGCGGGGCACAGATACGCAGTATTTT
CDR3: CSVERGTDTQYF

size: -
V: TRBV20-1
J: TRBJ1-6
D: TRBD1
DNA: TGCAGTGACAGGCGGACAGGGTCCTTTGATTTACCGGCACCCCTCCACTTT
CDR3: CSDRRTGSFDLPAPLHF

size: few
V: TRBV4-3
J: TRBJ2-7
D: TRBD1
DNA: TGCGCCAGCAGCCAAGGAGGGGGCGGCTACGAGCAGTACTTC
CDR3: CASSQGGGGYEQYF

size: many
V: TRBV12-3/TRBV12-4
J: TRBJ2-1
D: TRBD1
DNA: TGTGCCAGCAGTAAGAACAGGGGGCGAAATGAGCAGTTCTTC
CDR3: CASSKNRGRNEQFF

size: -
V: TRBV6-5
J: TRBJ2-7
D: -
DNA: TGTGCCAGCAGTCCCAGGGTTGCCTACGAGCAGTACTTC
CDR3: CASSPRVAYEQYF

size: many
V: TRBV9
J: TRBJ2-1
D: TRBD1
DNA: TGTGCCAGCAGCGTAAGCGACAGGGGCTACGATTCCTGGCAGTTCTTC
CDR3: CASSVSDRGYDSWQFF

size: many
V: TRBV28
J: TRBJ1-1
D: -
DNA: TGTGCCAGCAGCGCGATAAGTACGAACACTGAAGCTTTCTTT
CDR3: CASSAISTNTEAFF

size: -
V: TRBV11-2
J: TRBJ2-2
D: -
DNA: TGTGCCGGAGGGGTTACCGGGGAGCTGTTTTTT
CDR3: CAGGVTGELFF

size: many
V: TRBV9
J: TRBJ1-3
D: -
DNA: TGTGCCAGCAGCCTCGATTGGGCTGGAAACACCATATATTTT
CDR3: CASSLDWAGNTIYF

size: many
V: TRBV10-3
J: TRBJ2-7
D: -
DNA: TGTGCCATCAGTGATCGCAGGGCCTACGAGCAGTACTTC
CDR3: CAISDRRAYEQYF

size: -
V: TRBV12-3/TRBV12-4
J: TRBJ2-7
D: -
DNA: TGTGCCAGCAGTTGGGAGGGAGGGGGGTCCTACGAGCAGTACTTC
CDR3: CASSWEGGGSYEQYF

size: -
V: TRBV7-6
J: TRBJ2-1
D: TRBD2
DNA: TGTGCCAGCAGCTTCACTAGCGGGGGAAATGAGCAGTTCTTC
CDR3: CASSFTSGGNEQFF

size: many
V: TRBV27
J: TRBJ1-6
D: TRBD1
DNA: TGTGCCAGCAGTTTGAGGGGACAGAGTAATTCACCCCTCCACTTT
CDR3: CASSLRGQSNSPLHF

size: -
V: TRBV10-3
J: TRBJ2-1
D: -
DNA: TGTGCCATCAGTGGGACCTCGAATGAGCAGTTCTTC
CDR3: CAISGTSNEQFF

size: -
V: TRBV5-5
J: TRBJ2-5
D: -
DNA: TGTGCCAGCAGCCCCGGACCGAACCAAGAGACCCAGTACTTC
CDR3: CASSPGPNQETQYF

size: few
V: TRBV20-1
J: TRBJ1-5
D: -
DNA: TGCAGTGCTAGAGAGCCCAGGGGTATCAATCAGCCCCAGCATTTT
CDR3: CSAREPRGINQPQHF

size: -
V: TRBV25-1
J: TRBJ2-5
D: TRBD2
DNA: TGTGCCAGCAGTGAGGGCGGGGGAGAGACCCAGTACTTC
CDR3: CASSEGGGETQYF

size: few
V: TRBV12-3/TRBV12-4
J: TRBJ2-1
D: -
DNA: TGTGCCAGCACCTCCGACACCCCCTATGGTGAGCAGTTCTTC
CDR3: CASTSDTPYGEQFF

size: -
V: TRBV24-1
J: TRBJ2-3
D: TRBD1
DNA: TGTGCCACCAGTGACGTCAGGGGGCAAGCAGATACGCAGTATTTT
CDR3: CATSDVRGQADTQYF

size: few
V: TRBV20-1
J: TRBJ2-7
D: -
DNA: TGCAGTGCTTCCCGGACCCAGGAGTACTTC
CDR3: CSASRTQEYF

size: -
V: TRBV6-1
J: TRBJ1-6
D: -
DNA: TGTGCCAGCAGTGAAGCGCCGGGGGGTAGAAATTCACCCCTCCACTTT
CDR3: CASSEAPGGRNSPLHF

size: many
V: TRBV29-1
J: TRBJ1-2
D: -
DNA: TGCAGCGCCGTCGGGGCGTTAGGGCTTGGCTACACCTTC
CDR3: CSAVGALGLGYTF

size: -
V: TRBV10-2
J: TRBJ1-1
D: -
DNA: TGCGCCGCTTCGGAAAGGGACACTGAAGCTTTCTTT
CDR3: CAASERDTEAFF